This is a list of T cell receptor beta chains from one sample in a study of shared clonotypes between healthy human individuals. The data were produced by immunoSEQ multiplex PCR, yet TCRdb's version contains in-frame clones alone and is incomplete. Of more than 2,000,000 clones in the sample, more than 85% were seen once. Specimen: naive CD4+ T cells from PBMCs. Receptors were obtained from a man between 18 and 35 years old in good health. Some clones in this sample may be carry-over from other donors' samples. Both conserved end residues are part of each CDR3. Fields, in order: D gene, J gene, clone size, V gene, CDR3 DNA, CDR3 protein. The D gene is left open where the match is weak. Size is omitted from some rows. Given values are once, few, many or a class for expanded clones.

TRBD1 TRBJ2-7 . TRBV29-1 TGCAGCGTTGAACAGGGGGACGTCTACGAGCAGTACTTC CSVEQGDVYEQYF
TRBD2 TRBJ2-7 . TRBV4-1 TGCGCCAGCAGCGAATCAGCAGCGGGACTTTTCTTGTACGAGCAGTACTTC CASSESAAGLFLYEQYF
. TRBJ1-1 . TRBV6-1 TGTGCCGGTACATGGACGTTGGACACTGAAGCTTTCTTT CAGTWTLDTEAFF
. TRBJ1-3 once TRBV15 TGTGCCACCAGCAGGGGGGGAGGCAGCACTCGCGGAAACACCATATATTTT CATSRGGGSTRGNTIYF
. TRBJ2-7 once TRBV18 TGTGCCAGCTCAGCCGGACAGATTTCCGGCGAGCAGTACTTC CASSAGQISGEQYF
TRBD1 TRBJ1-5 few TRBV7-2 TGTGCCAGCAGCCGACAGGGAAGCAATCAGCCCCAGCATTTT CASSRQGSNQPQHF
. TRBJ2-1 . TRBV9 TGTGCCAGCAGCGTAGATTTAGGACACGCAGGAAGCTCCTACAATGAGCAGTTCTTC CASSVDLGHAGSSYNEQFF
. TRBJ1-6 . TRBV11-2 TGTGCCAGCAGCTTTAGCGGCAACTATAATTCACCCCTCCACTTT CASSFSGNYNSPLHF
TRBD1 TRBJ1-2 . TRBV9 TGTGCCAGCAGCGCGCGGACAGGGGGCGACTATGGCTACACCTTC CASSARTGGDYGYTF
. TRBJ2-5 . TRBV10-3 TGTGCCATCAGTGAGTCGTATTTTACAGAACAAGAGACCCAGTACTTC CAISESYFTEQETQYF
. TRBJ1-5 . TRBV5-1 TGCGCCAGCAGTTCGGGGGCAGGGGGCAATCAGCCCCAGCATTTT CASSSGAGGNQPQHF
. TRBJ1-1 . TRBV28 TGTGCCAGCAGACCTCCACAGGCGCACACTGAAGCTTTCTTT CASRPPQAHTEAFF
. TRBJ1-1 . TRBV5-4 TGTGCCAGCAGCTTGGCCCCAGGGATGAACACTGAAGCTTTCTTT CASSLAPGMNTEAFF
. TRBJ2-7 once TRBV27 TGTGCCAGCAGTTTATTGCCCGGGAGCTCCTACGAGCAGTACTTC CASSLLPGSSYEQYF
TRBD1 TRBJ2-7 . TRBV2 TGTGCCAGCAGAGTGGACAGGGGAGGCGAGCAGTACTTC CASRVDRGGEQYF
. TRBJ1-2 few TRBV2 TGTGCCAGCAGTGACCGAAGGTTGGGGGACTATGGCTACACCTTC CASSDRRLGDYGYTF
. TRBJ1-5 once TRBV6-1 TGTGCCAGCAGATTACGGGCCGGAGGTCAGCCCCAGCATTTT CASRLRAGGQPQHF
. TRBJ2-7 . TRBV21-1 TGTGCCAGCAGCACTGGGACAGGGAGGCACGAGCAGTACTTC CASSTGTGRHEQYF
. TRBJ2-5 . TRBV18 TGTGCCAGCTCGTCGACGGCAGCCCCGGAGACCCAGTACTTC CASSSTAAPETQYF
TRBD2 TRBJ2-4 . TRBV5-4 TGTGCCAGCAGCCTCACGCGGGGGGGGGCGCAAATTCAGTACTTC CASSLTRGGAQIQYF
. TRBJ1-5 once TRBV4-1 TGCGCCAGCAGCCCTAACGCCGGGGGGGGGCCCCAGCCCCAGCATTTT CASSPNAGGGPQPQHF
. TRBJ1-4 . TRBV6-6 TGTGCCAGTATCGGACTGGGGAGTGCAACTAATGAAAAACTGTTTTTT CASIGLGSATNEKLFF
TRBD2 TRBJ2-1 . TRBV7-2 TGTGCCAGCAGCTTTAGGTGGGAGGGGAGGACTTATACCCCGCAGTTCTTC CASSFRWEGRTYTPQFF
. TRBJ1-2 once TRBV7-5 TGTGTCAGAAGAGGCCGGGACCTTTCGTTTTATGGCTACACCTTC CVRRGRDLSFYGYTF
. TRBJ2-3 . TRBV5-4 TGTGCCACCAACCCCCTAGCGAGTCGAATGGATACGCAGTATTTT CATNPLASRMDTQYF
TRBD1 TRBJ1-4 . TRBV5-1 TGCGCCAGCAGCTCGGGCCCAAACAGGGGAACATCAGAAAAACTGTTTTTT CASSSGPNRGTSEKLFF
TRBD1 TRBJ2-2 . TRBV5-8 TGTGCCAGCAGCAAAACGACAGGGTCCACCGGGGAGCTGTTTTTT CASSKTTGSTGELFF
. TRBJ2-5 once TRBV5-1 TGCGCCAGCAGCCCCCAGGACGGCTATCAAGAGACCCAGTACTTC CASSPQDGYQETQYF
. TRBJ2-3 . TRBV2 TGTGCCAGTTCCTCCAGGGATTGGTCAGATACGCAGTATTTT CASSSRDWSDTQYF
. TRBJ1-4 . TRBV18 TGTGCCAGCTCACCACGGACCGAAAAACTGTTTTTT CASSPRTEKLFF
TRBD2 TRBJ2-7 . TRBV20-1 TGCAGTGTTAGCGGGAGTTACGAGCAGTACTTC CSVSGSYEQYF
. TRBJ1-2 . TRBV2 TGTGCCAGCAGGGCTGCAGGGTGGTATGGCTACACCTTC CASRAAGWYGYTF
TRBD1 TRBJ1-5 . TRBV19 TGTGCCAGTAGTCAATTCCGGGACAGGGGGAATCAGCCCCAGCATTTT CASSQFRDRGNQPQHF
. TRBJ1-1 . TRBV6-5 TGTGCCAGCAGTTACGTTTCGATGGGCCCTGAAGCTTTCTTT CASSYVSMGPEAFF
TRBD1 TRBJ1-2 . TRBV7-2 TGTGCCAGCAGCCACGGGACAGGGGGCAGGGATAACTATGGCTACACCTTC CASSHGTGGRDNYGYTF
. TRBJ2-6 . TRBV28 TGTGCCAGCGGGCGGTTAGGCAACGTCCTGACTTTC CASGRLGNVLTF
. TRBJ2-7 . TRBV4-1 TGCGCCAGCAGCCCCGGAGACGGGAGATCCTACGAGCAGTACTTC CASSPGDGRSYEQYF
. TRBJ1-3 . TRBV7-9 TGTGCCAGCAGCTTCCAATTCTCAGCGGGTAGCTCTGGAAACACCATATATTTT CASSFQFSAGSSGNTIYF
. TRBJ2-5 . TRBV21-1 TGTGCCAGCAAGGGGGCGGGAGGTCGTCGAGAGACCCAGTACTTC CASKGAGGRRETQYF